The entry that follows covers one TCR beta chain sequence. Its antigen is undetermined. This specimen comes from a study of T cell responses to AZD1222 COVID-19 vaccine. Study results and limitations: None of the repertoires were sampled until the peak T cell response had passed. Most donors were white British, females outnumbered males, and clonal diversity was possibly underestimated. Unmutated variant regions are reportedly the target of nearly half of TCRs that are spike-specific.

Germline loops: CDR1 SEHNR, CDR2 FQNEAQ (reference sequence). The CDR3 length is 15 residues. V shed 6 bases, J shed 5 bases, and the junction held 12 bases outside the gene matches. Profiling relied on immunoSEQ multiplex PCR, and the TCRdb table lists in-frame clones only, not all of them. The table records 170,000 or so clones, around 94% of them present only once. The receptor comes from an adult in good health. The gene calls are TRBV7-9 and TRBJ2-7; 8 bases line up with TRBD1. Sequences were derived from peripheral blood, sampled on day 0 of AZD1222 vaccination. In DNA, the CDR3 is TGTGCCAGCAGTTCTCGACAGGGGAGGTCCCACGAGCAGTACTTC. It codes for CASSSRQGRSHEQYF.